These T cell receptor beta chains were read from a single sample in a study of human T cells and chemical hapten exposure. TCRdb recomputed calls from the RACE reads with MiXCR, one row per CDR3 protein. The sample shows under 130,000 distinct CDR3 sequences, under 40% of them seen only once. The sequences come from whole blood, collected in connection with sensitization to the hapten diphenylcyclopropenone (DPC). Receptors originate from a man aged 40-55 years with alopecia areata. Some clones in this sample may be carry-over from other donors' samples. CDR3s include the opening cysteine and the closing phenylalanine or tryptophan. D genes are given only for firm matches. Rows may omit the clone size; those that give it use once, few, many or a size class.

v_call: TRBV9
d_call: TRBD2
clone_size: NA
j_call: TRBJ2-7
cdr3_aa: CASSPGTSGRLEQYF
cdr3_nt: TGTGCCAGCAGCCCCGGGACTAGCGGGAGGTTGGAGCAGTACTTC

v_call: TRBV27
d_call: NA
clone_size: NA
j_call: TRBJ1-6
cdr3_aa: CASSLGGDLGSPLHF
cdr3_nt: TGTGCCAGCAGTTTGGGCGGGGATTTGGGCTCACCCCTCCACTTT

v_call: TRBV7-9
d_call: TRBD2
clone_size: NA
j_call: TRBJ2-1
cdr3_aa: CAGQLIPRLAGGYYNEQFF
cdr3_nt: TGTGCCGGACAGCTTATCCCGCGACTAGCGGGAGGATACTACAATGAGCAGTTCTTC

v_call: TRBV12-3/TRBV12-4
d_call: TRBD2
clone_size: few
j_call: TRBJ2-7
cdr3_aa: CASSSHSGSYEQYF
cdr3_nt: TGTGCCAGCAGTTCCCACAGCGGGAGCTACGAGCAGTACTTC

v_call: TRBV12-3/TRBV12-4
d_call: NA
clone_size: few
j_call: TRBJ1-1
cdr3_aa: CASSLGVVTEAFF
cdr3_nt: TGTGCCAGCAGTTTAGGGGTGGTGACTGAAGCTTTCTTT

v_call: TRBV3-1
d_call: TRBD2
clone_size: NA
j_call: TRBJ2-1
cdr3_aa: CASSQVVGLAGEQFF
cdr3_nt: TGTGCCAGCAGCCAAGTAGTAGGACTAGCGGGTGAGCAGTTCTTC

v_call: TRBV6-5
d_call: NA
clone_size: once
j_call: TRBJ2-1
cdr3_aa: CASSYSGTRLSYNEQFF
cdr3_nt: TGTGCCAGCAGTTACTCTGGCACGAGATTATCCTACAATGAGCAGTTCTTC

v_call: TRBV6-5
d_call: TRBD2
clone_size: NA
j_call: TRBJ2-1
cdr3_aa: CASSPTSGVYNEQFF
cdr3_nt: TGTGCCAGCAGCCCGACTAGCGGGGTCTACAATGAGCAGTTCTTC

v_call: TRBV12-3/TRBV12-4
d_call: NA
clone_size: NA
j_call: TRBJ1-2
cdr3_aa: CASSLEPANYGYTF
cdr3_nt: TGTGCCAGCAGTTTAGAGCCAGCTAACTATGGCTACACCTTC

v_call: TRBV12-3/TRBV12-4
d_call: NA
clone_size: NA
j_call: TRBJ2-7
cdr3_aa: CASSREGGPYEQYF
cdr3_nt: TGTGCCAGCAGTCGGGAAGGGGGACCCTACGAGCAGTACTTC

v_call: TRBV7-2
d_call: NA
clone_size: few
j_call: TRBJ2-3
cdr3_aa: CASSLGRGADTQYF
cdr3_nt: TGTGCCAGCAGCTTAGGCAGGGGCGCAGATACGCAGTATTTT

v_call: TRBV24-1
d_call: NA
clone_size: NA
j_call: TRBJ2-3
cdr3_aa: CATGPLGAQYF
cdr3_nt: TGTGCCACCGGACCGCTAGGTGCGCAGTATTTT

v_call: TRBV7-8
d_call: TRBD2
clone_size: few
j_call: TRBJ2-1
cdr3_aa: CASSLQPPLTSGFSSYNEQFF
cdr3_nt: TGTGCCAGCAGCTTACAACCCCCCCTAACTAGCGGGTTTAGCTCCTACAATGAGCAGTTCTTC

v_call: TRBV10-3
d_call: TRBD1
clone_size: NA
j_call: TRBJ1-1
cdr3_aa: CAIGTGNTEAFF
cdr3_nt: TGTGCCATCGGGACAGGTAACACTGAAGCTTTCTTT

v_call: TRBV20-1
d_call: NA
clone_size: NA
j_call: TRBJ1-3
cdr3_aa: CSATDPSRGSGNTIYF
cdr3_nt: TGCAGTGCTACTGACCCAAGCCGCGGATCTGGAAACACCATATATTTT

v_call: TRBV6-2/TRBV6-3
d_call: TRBD2
clone_size: NA
j_call: TRBJ2-7
cdr3_aa: CASARRLAGGYPHEQYF
cdr3_nt: TGTGCCAGCGCACGGCGACTAGCGGGAGGGTACCCTCACGAGCAGTACTTC

v_call: TRBV20-1
d_call: NA
clone_size: NA
j_call: TRBJ2-1
cdr3_aa: CSARYSGNEQFF
cdr3_nt: TGCAGTGCTAGGTATAGCGGAAATGAGCAGTTCTTC

v_call: TRBV29-1
d_call: NA
clone_size: few
j_call: TRBJ2-5
cdr3_aa: CSVVFGSFQETQYF
cdr3_nt: TGCAGCGTTGTTTTCGGTTCTTTCCAAGAGACCCAGTACTTC

v_call: TRBV29-1
d_call: TRBD2
clone_size: NA
j_call: TRBJ2-7
cdr3_aa: CSVGGRTSGSEQYF
cdr3_nt: TGCAGCGTTGGGGGGAGGACTAGCGGGAGCGAGCAGTACTTC

v_call: TRBV6-5
d_call: NA
clone_size: NA
j_call: TRBJ1-6
cdr3_aa: CASSTPSSYNSPLHF
cdr3_nt: TGTGCCAGCAGCACCCCAAGCTCCTATAATTCACCCCTCCACTTT

v_call: TRBV27
d_call: NA
clone_size: NA
j_call: TRBJ1-2
cdr3_aa: CASSLKALSKDYGYTF
cdr3_nt: TGTGCCAGCAGTTTAAAAGCCCTCAGCAAGGACTATGGCTACACCTTC

v_call: TRBV7-2
d_call: TRBD1
clone_size: many
j_call: TRBJ1-1
cdr3_aa: CASSLVQGGATEAFF
cdr3_nt: TGTGCCAGCAGCTTAGTGCAAGGGGGCGCGACTGAAGCTTTCTTT

v_call: TRBV3-1
d_call: NA
clone_size: NA
j_call: TRBJ1-1
cdr3_aa: CASSHLRGTEAFF
cdr3_nt: TGTGCCAGCAGCCATCTCAGGGGCACTGAAGCTTTCTTT

v_call: TRBV7-2
d_call: NA
clone_size: NA
j_call: TRBJ2-6
cdr3_aa: CASRGVGANVLTF
cdr3_nt: TGTGCCAGCCGAGGGGTAGGGGCCAACGTCCTGACTTTC

v_call: TRBV6-1
d_call: NA
clone_size: few
j_call: TRBJ2-7
cdr3_aa: CASSESSVGVWAEQYF
cdr3_nt: TGTGCCAGCAGTGAAAGTTCCGTGGGGGTGTGGGCCGAGCAGTACTTC

v_call: TRBV6-6
d_call: TRBD1
clone_size: once
j_call: TRBJ2-7
cdr3_aa: CASTMDRGRFEQYF
cdr3_nt: TGTGCCAGCACCATGGACAGGGGGCGCTTCGAGCAGTACTTC

v_call: TRBV7-3
d_call: NA
clone_size: NA
j_call: TRBJ1-3
cdr3_aa: CASSLSGPGGTIYF
cdr3_nt: TGTGCCAGCAGCTTATCAGGCCCCGGGGGCACCATATATTTT

v_call: TRBV2
d_call: NA
clone_size: NA
j_call: TRBJ1-2
cdr3_aa: CASSWGLGYNF
cdr3_nt: TGTGCCAGCAGTTGGGGTCTTGGCTACAACTTC

v_call: TRBV7-8
d_call: TRBD1
clone_size: few
j_call: TRBJ1-4
cdr3_aa: CASSRGTGNEKLFF
cdr3_nt: TGTGCCAGCAGTAGGGGGACAGGGAATGAAAAACTGTTTTTT

v_call: TRBV20-1
d_call: TRBD2
clone_size: few
j_call: TRBJ2-3
cdr3_aa: CSARVLAGADTQYF
cdr3_nt: TGCAGTGCTAGAGTACTAGCGGGAGCAGATACGCAGTATTTT

v_call: TRBV18
d_call: NA
clone_size: NA
j_call: TRBJ1-1
cdr3_aa: CASSPDLGKLTEAFF
cdr3_nt: TGTGCCAGCTCACCAGACCTGGGAAAGCTCACTGAAGCTTTCTTT

v_call: TRBV20-1
d_call: NA
clone_size: NA
j_call: TRBJ1-1
cdr3_aa: CSARDLMNTEAFF
cdr3_nt: TGCAGTGCTAGAGATTTAATGAACACTGAAGCTTTCTTT

v_call: TRBV19
d_call: NA
clone_size: NA
j_call: TRBJ1-5
cdr3_aa: CASSIGLDQPQHF
cdr3_nt: TGTGCCAGTAGTATAGGCTTGGATCAGCCCCAGCATTTT

v_call: TRBV24-1
d_call: TRBD2
clone_size: NA
j_call: TRBJ2-1
cdr3_aa: CATSDRLAGNPDNEQFF
cdr3_nt: TGTGCCACCAGTGATCGACTAGCGGGAAACCCAGACAATGAGCAGTTCTTC

v_call: TRBV12-5
d_call: NA
clone_size: few
j_call: TRBJ2-1
cdr3_aa: CASGQGLNEQFF
cdr3_nt: TGTGCTAGTGGTCAGGGATTGAATGAGCAGTTCTTC